This TCR beta chain was identified during a study of post-analysis software for immune sequencing data. Study-level findings and limits: Higher frequency in patients than in controls was seen for five TRBV segments, with TRBV5-6, TRBV5-1 and TRBV20-1 among them.

Unique molecular identifiers featured in each of the TCR beta cDNA libraries. TCRdb independently ran MiXCR on the PCR reads; one entry per CDR3 protein. Of a few hundred thousand distinct CDR3 sequences listed, less than 40% are singletons. CDR1 is MNHNS and CDR2 is SASEGT in the germline V gene. Trimming took 3 bases from V and 5 from J, leaving 5 bases between them. CDR3 length equals 12 residues. In the case of this clonotype: Its antigen is undetermined.

The sequence was collected from a girl between 5 and 17 years old with multiple sclerosis. The material sequenced was blood. The chain joins TRBV6-1 to TRBJ1-5; D uncertain. This CDR3 is CASSDVDQPQHF. The CDR3 region has the DNA TGTGCCAGCAGTGATGTAGATCAGCCCCAGCATTTT.